The next 8 T cell receptor beta chains were all read from a single sample in a study of T cells in narcolepsy. Libraries were prepared by immunoSEQ multiplex PCR; TCRdb keeps only in-frame clonotypes and omits some of them. The data hold around 30,000 clones, with over 65% observed a single time. Specimen: memory (CD45RA-) CD4+ T cells from blood. All receptors come from a human donor in good health.

This clone came up a few times. This chain joins TRBV5-4 and TRBJ1-4; the match to TRBD1 covers 11 bases. Germline CDR1 and CDR2: SGHNT and YYREEE (reference sequence). The length of the CDR3 is 18 residues. V shed 4 bases and J 5 bases; nucleotides not matched to a gene: 13. The CDR3 DNA follows: TGTGCCAGCAGCGACCACCGGGACAGGGGGTCCCTAAATGAAAAACTGTTTTTT. This gives the protein CASSDHRDRGSLNEKLFF.

The chain recombines TRBV5-4 with TRBJ1-2, with D uncertain. Trimming cost V 0 bases and J 7 bases, with 13 bases left between them. The CDR3 consists of 14 residues. Germline-derived CDR1 and CDR2 are SGHNT and YYREEE (reference sequence). The CDR3 nucleotides read TGTGCCAGCAGCTTGGATGTGCGGGCGCTTGGCTACACCTTC. Protein sequence: CASSLDVRALGYTF.

J is TRBJ1-1 and V is TRBV30, with 7 bases aligning to TRBD1. This CDR3 is 13 amino acids long. Germline V gene sequence: CDR1 GTSNPN, CDR2 SVGIG (reference sequence). The junction had 7 bases not matched to a gene; V was cut back by 4 bases and J by 5 bases. CDR3 residues: CAWIRQGRTEAFF. The DNA of the CDR3 is TGTGCCTGGATTAGACAGGGAAGGACTGAAGCTTTCTTT.

The CDR3 reads CASADRENSPLHF. DNA of the CDR3: TGTGCCAGCGCCGACAGGGAGAATTCACCCCTCCACTTT. The chain carries TRBV2 and TRBJ1-6, with 7 bases lining up with TRBD1. From germline, CDR1 is SNHLY and CDR2 FYNNEI. J lost 7 bases, V lost 8 bases, and 5 bases had no gene match. CDR3 length equals 13 residues.

This clone has more than one count but fewer than ten. This chain connects TRBV5-5 to TRBJ2-7; 8 bases match TRBD1. Looked up from germline, CDR1 is SGHKS and CDR2 is YYEKEE (reference sequence). V was clipped by 1 base and J by 4 bases; unmatched bases: 19. The CDR3 has 19 residues. This CDR3 is CASSLNPPGQATKLYEQYF. Here the CDR3 DNA reads TGTGCCAGCAGCTTGAATCCCCCGGGACAGGCGACCAAACTTTACGAGCAGTACTTC.

The chain uses TRBV28 and TRBJ1-1; D is unclear. Germline V gene data show CDR1 as MDHEN and CDR2 as SYDVKM. V was pared by 6 bases and J by 8 bases, with 16 bases between. CDR3 size: 13 residues. The CDR3 loop reads CASSSLDIREAFF. In DNA, the CDR3 is TGTGCCAGCAGCTCCTTGGATATTAGGGAAGCTTTCTTT.

V and J are TRBV19 and TRBJ2-5, with 7 bases that match TRBD1. V lost 10 bases to trimming and J lost 4 bases; unmatched junction nucleotides: 6. Per germline, CDR1 LNHDA and CDR2 SQIVND (reference sequence). The CDR3 loop spans 12 amino acids. The CDR3 loop is CATGQIGETQYF. CDR3 coding DNA: TGTGCCACGGGACAGATCGGAGAGACCCAGTACTTC.

This chain connects TRBV2 to TRBJ1-1; 7 nucleotides line up with TRBD1. The length of the CDR3 is 15 residues. Germline loops: CDR1 SNHLY, CDR2 FYNNEI. Trimming removed 7 bases from V and 1 base from J; junction bases left unmatched: 9. The CDR3 protein is CASMLRQGKNTEAFF. Written as DNA, the CDR3 is TGTGCCAGCATGCTCCGACAGGGAAAGAACACTGAAGCTTTCTTT.